The 22 T cell receptor beta chains below come from one sample, sequenced in a study of blood T cell repertoires in COVID-19 (dated by TCRdb to 2020 to 2022). The library relied on the immunoSEQ multiplex PCR assay. The table was pulled from immuneACCESS by TCRdb, which kept in-frame rearrangements only. Such tables lose some clones; where checked, under half of the loss comes from unresolved V genes, and the rest has no known cause. In all, the sample holds around 170,000 clones, and more than 70% of those were seen once. The ten largest make up 7.5% to 10% of the sample. Sequencing was done on a sample of PBMCs or T cells enriched from blood (not recorded which). The receptor set was obtained from a woman aged 25-40 years who had recovered from COVID-19.

The V and J genes are TRBV7-2 and TRBJ2-6; D not resolved. The germline V gene encodes CDR1 SGHTA and CDR2 FQGNSA. CDR3 size: 15 residues. Trimming took off 1 base at V and 0 bases at J, with 4 bases between the two ends. As DNA, the CDR3 is TGTGCCAGCAGCTTAGGAGGCTCTGGGGCCAACGTCCTGACTTTC. Its translation: CASSLGGSGANVLTF.

This chain joins TRBV28 and TRBJ2-7; tentatively, D is TRBD1 (5 bases). V gave up 1 base and J gave up 0 bases, with 10 bases separating them. The CDR3 is made up of 15 amino acids. Germline CDR1 MDHEN, CDR2 SYDVKM. CDR3 region: CASSLSRVVSYEQYF. CDR3 in DNA: TGTGCCAGCAGTTTATCCAGGGTCGTCTCCTACGAGCAGTACTTC.

The chain has TRBV5-1 and TRBJ2-4; D possibly corresponds to TRBD1 (5 bases). Trimming took off 2 bases at V and 1 base at J, with 16 bases between the two ends. The CDR3 covers 17 residues. The germline V gene encodes CDR1 SGHRS and CDR2 YFSETQ. The CDR3 spells CASSLETLRVAKNIQYF. The CDR3 DNA sequence: TGCGCCAGCAGCTTAGAAACCCTCAGGGTCGCCAAAAACATTCAGTACTTC.

This chain uses TRBV7-3 with TRBJ2-1, with D hard to call. Germline V gene lookup returns CDR1 SGHTA and CDR2 FQGTGA. The CDR3 runs to 13 residues. Between the trimmed V and J ends, which lost 5 bases and 4 bases, there was a span of 9 bases. The CDR3 DNA follows: TGTGCCAGCAGCCGACTTCAATACAATGAGCAGTTCTTC. Translated, it gives CASSRLQYNEQFF.

This clone was counted between two and nine times. V and J are TRBV5-5 and TRBJ1-2, with D perhaps TRBD1 (5 bases). Germline V gene data show CDR1 as SGHKS and CDR2 as YYEKEE (reference sequence). This CDR3 is built from 15 residues. V lost 0 bases to trimming and J lost 6 bases, with 15 bases between them. CDR3: CASSLAIGDINGYTF. The CDR3 nucleotides read TGTGCCAGCAGCTTGGCTATAGGGGATATAAATGGCTACACCTTC.

The gene calls are TRBV2 and TRBJ1-5; D gene ambiguous. The CDR3 totals 14 residues. Germline-derived CDR1 and CDR2 are SNHLY and FYNNEI. The V end was cut by 7 bases, the J end by 2 bases, with 12 bases between. The CDR3 DNA follows: TGTGCCAGCACTGAGGACGGGGGCAATCAGCCCCAGCATTTT. This encodes CASTEDGGNQPQHF.

The chain has TRBV28 and TRBJ1-6, with a tentative D call TRBD1 (6 bases). Per the germline V gene, CDR1 is MDHEN and CDR2 is SYDVKM. The CDR3 is 14 residues long. V lost 3 bases to trimming and J lost 7 bases, with 10 bases between them. In DNA form, the CDR3 reads TGTGCCAGCAGTTTCTGGACAGTAAATTCACCCCTCCACTTT. Its protein product is CASSFWTVNSPLHF.

The chain links TRBV28 to TRBJ1-2; 8 bases map to TRBD1. Germline V gene sequence: CDR1 MDHEN, CDR2 SYDVKM. The CDR3 totals 15 residues. With V trimmed by 5 bases and J by 4 bases, 9 bases remained unmatched. The CDR3 bases are TGTGCCAGCAGTGAGGGGACCCAGGGGGCCTATGGCTACACCTTC. Translated: CASSEGTQGAYGYTF.

The J gene is TRBJ1-2, the V gene TRBV19, with 7 bases lining up with TRBD1. The CDR3 sequence is 15 residues long. Germline V gives CDR1 LNHDA, CDR2 SQIVND (reference sequence). The V gene end was trimmed by 2 bases and the J gene end by 6 bases; junction bases not matched to a gene: 9. The DNA of the CDR3 is TGTGCCAGTAGTATATACGGCGACAGGGTCCATGGCTACACCTTC. As protein: CASSIYGDRVHGYTF.

The chain uses TRBV25-1 and TRBJ1-1; 9 bases fit TRBD1. V was clipped by 1 base and J by 5 bases; unmatched bases: 8. This CDR3 is 16 amino acids long. The V gene's germline CDR1 is MGHDK and CDR2 SYGVNS. This CDR3 is CASSEFSGTGWTEAFF. CDR3 nucleotides: TGTGCCAGCAGTGAATTTAGTGGGACAGGGTGGACTGAAGCTTTCTTT. The full variable domain, its missing parts supplied by reference TRBV25-1 and TRBJ1-1, is EADIYQTPRYLVIGTGKKITLECSQTMGHDKMYWYQQDPGMELHLIHYSYGVNSTEKGDLSSESTVSRIRTEHFPLTLESARPSHTSQYLCASSEFSGTGWTEAFFGQGTRLTVV.

This chain joins TRBV5-1 and TRBJ1-1, with D unresolved. Germline V gives CDR1 SGHRS, CDR2 YFSETQ. The CDR3 spans 14 residues. V lost 2 bases to trimming and J lost 2 bases, with 10 bases between them. CDR3 loop: CASSLGGLNTEAFF. CDR3 nucleotide sequence: TGCGCCAGCAGCTTAGGCGGTTTAAACACTGAAGCTTTCTTT.

This clone was seen at least ten times. This chain uses TRBV9 with TRBJ2-7, with TRBD2 matching 10 bases. CDR3 size: 16 residues. The germline CDR1 and CDR2 sequences are SGDLS and YYNGEE. V gave up 0 bases and J gave up 2 bases; unmatched junction bases: 5. The CDR3 region has the DNA TGTGCCAGCAGCGTAGGACTAGCGGGCTCAACCTACGAGCAGTACTTC. It yields the protein CASSVGLAGSTYEQYF.

This clone was counted a few times. The genes are TRBV6-5 and TRBJ1-2; 8 bases fit TRBD1. Germline CDR1 reads MNHEY; CDR2 reads SVGAGI. The trim removed 2 bases at V and 7 bases at J, leaving 6 bases unmatched. The CDR3 consists of 14 residues. CDR3 nucleotides: TGTGCCAGCAGTTACACCAGGGGGCGCGGTGGCTACACCTTC. This encodes CASSYTRGRGGYTF.

V and J are TRBV6-5 and TRBJ2-6, with a weak D call TRBD2 (6 bases). Germline V CDR1 and CDR2: MNHEY, SVGAGI. CDR3 length: 14 residues. CDR3 in amino acids: CAHPEGSGANVLTF. Here the CDR3 DNA reads TGTGCGCACCCGGAGGGCTCTGGGGCCAACGTCCTGACTTTC.

This chain uses TRBV6-4 with TRBJ1-1, with TRBD1 identical over 7 bases. CDR3 length: 14 amino acids. V gave up 3 bases and J gave up 7 bases; unmatched junction bases: 8. Germline lookup yields CDR1 MRHNA and CDR2 SNTAGT. CDR3 sequence (DNA): TGTGCCAGCAGTGAGGTCCCGGGACAGCGTGAAGCTTTCTTT. Amino acids: CASSEVPGQREAFF.

The chain joins TRBV10-3 to TRBJ2-3, with a weak D call TRBD2 (6 bases). This CDR3 spans 14 amino acids. Trimming cost V 6 bases and J 5 bases, with 15 bases left between them. Germline assignment: CDR1 ENHRY and CDR2 SYGVKD. The CDR3 DNA reads as TGTGCCATCAGAAGAGCTACCGGGGGAGATACGCAGTATTTT. Translated, it gives CAIRRATGGDTQYF.

This clone occurred once. The chain uses TRBV10-1 and TRBJ2-2; D is uncertain. The CDR3 is 14 residues long. V was cut by 0 bases and J by 6 bases, with 8 bases left in between. CDR1 and CDR2 from the germline V gene are WNHNN and SYGVQD (reference sequence). The CDR3 sequence is CASSESWSPGELFF. CDR3 bases: TGCGCCAGCAGTGAGTCGTGGAGTCCCGGGGAGCTGTTTTTT.

This chain links TRBV28 with TRBJ1-2; unclear D gene. Germline assignment: CDR1 MDHEN and CDR2 SYDVKM. V dropped 3 bases and J dropped 6 bases, with 11 bases sitting between them. The CDR3 totals 13 residues. CDR3 residues: CASSLFVGNGYTF. In DNA form, the CDR3 reads TGTGCCAGCAGTTTGTTCGTTGGCAATGGCTACACCTTC.

The rearrangement joins TRBV18 to TRBJ1-2, with no clear D. CDR3 length: 13 amino acids. Germline V gene data show CDR1 as KGHSH and CDR2 as LQKENI. V was shortened by 3 bases and J by 4 bases, with 9 bases between the two germline ends. CDR3 sequence (DNA): TGTGCCAGCTCACCCCGGGAGGTCTATGGCTACACCTTC. Encoded protein: CASSPREVYGYTF.

The chain has TRBV6-8 and TRBJ2-2; 10 bases map to TRBD2. Germline loops: CDR1 MNHGY, CDR2 SAAAGT. The CDR3 spans 18 residues. The V segment lost 0 bases and the J segment 4 bases; nucleotides outside the gene matches: 8. The CDR3 DNA is TGTGCCAGCAGTTACTCGGGAGTGATAGCGGGAGGCACCGGGGAGCTGTTTTTT. Amino acid sequence: CASSYSGVIAGGTGELFF.

The chain carries TRBV2 and TRBJ2-3, with D possibly TRBD1 on 6 matching bases. CDR1 is SNHLY, CDR2 FYNNEI, per germline. The CDR3 is made up of 15 amino acids. V shed 6 bases and J shed 0 bases, with 13 bases lying between them. DNA of the CDR3: TGTGCCAGCAGAGAACAGGACAGTAGCACAGATACGCAGTATTTT. Translated: CASREQDSSTDTQYF.

The chain employs TRBV2 and TRBJ1-2; 10 nucleotides agree with TRBD1. Germline V CDR1 and CDR2: SNHLY, FYNNEI. Unmatched junction bases numbered 7, after V lost 2 bases and J lost 7 bases. There are 15 residues in the CDR3. CDR3 nucleotide sequence: TGTGCCAGCAGTGAACAGACAGGGGGCAGTGCTGGCTACACCTTC. Translated, it gives CASSEQTGGSAGYTF.